The 23 T cell receptor beta chains presented below share a single source sample, sequenced in a study of siplizumab effects on memory and regulatory T cells (dated by TCRdb to the late 2010s). Libraries were prepared through the immunoSEQ multiplex PCR assay. TCRdb provides this immuneACCESS table in a form limited to in-frame rearrangements. Some clones are lacking; in checked studies, under half of them reflect an unresolved V gene, and why the rest are absent is not known. The sample yields 100,000 or so clones; roughly 93% were counted once. The top ten clonotypes cover over 1% of the sample. The sequencing input was non-Treg CD4+ T cells sorted from blood. The sample's cell subset or site label is to be understood as: FACS-sorted unstimulated CD4+ non-regulatory T cells. These receptors were obtained from a human donor in good health.

V is TRBV5-1 and J is TRBJ2-7; 8 bases are shared with TRBD2. The CDR3 extends over 14 amino acids. V lost 0 bases and J lost 4; bases outside the gene matches: 3. Germline lookup yields CDR1 SGHRS and CDR2 YFSETQ. This chain's CDR3 is CASSLAGRVYEQYF. CDR3 DNA: TGCGCCAGCAGCTTGGCCGGGAGGGTTTACGAGCAGTACTTC.

This chain joins TRBV30 and TRBJ2-3, with D tentatively TRBD1 (6 bases). This CDR3 has 12 residues. V shed 4 bases and J shed 5 bases, with 10 bases lying between them. Looked up from germline, CDR1 is GTSNPN and CDR2 is SVGIG (reference sequence). The CDR3 reads CAWKGGEDTQYF. Here the CDR3 DNA reads TGTGCCTGGAAAGGGGGTGAAGATACGCAGTATTTT.

The chain recombines TRBV5-4 with TRBJ1-1, with 10 bases fitting TRBD1. CDR3 length: 15 residues. V shed 5 bases, J shed 5 bases, and the junction held 9 bases outside the gene matches. Per germline, CDR1 SGHNT and CDR2 YYREEE (reference sequence). CDR3 sequence reads: CASRPRDRGVTEAFF. Written as DNA, the CDR3 is TGTGCCAGCAGGCCACGGGACAGGGGAGTTACTGAAGCTTTCTTT.

V is TRBV7-3 and J is TRBJ1-5; D not certain. Trimming removed 3 bases from V and 1 base from J, with 10 bases in between. This CDR3 has 15 residues. The germline V gene has CDR1 SGHTA and CDR2 FQGTGA. The chain's CDR3 is CASSFVKRSNQPQHF. The CDR3 coding sequence is TGTGCCAGCAGCTTCGTAAAGAGGAGCAATCAGCCCCAGCATTTT.

The V call is TRBV28, the J call TRBJ1-3; no clear D gene. The CDR3 consists of 16 residues. Deletions cut 4 bases from V and 1 base from J, with 14 bases between. Per germline, CDR1 MDHEN and CDR2 SYDVKM. CDR3 bases: TGTGCCAGCAGTTCTGGACTCCGGATTTCTGGAAACACCATATATTTT. Protein product: CASSSGLRISGNTIYF.

The chain is built from TRBV28 and TRBJ2-7, with TRBD2 as a possible D gene (5 bases). V was clipped by 5 bases and J by 4 bases, with 12 bases between them. This CDR3 has 13 residues. CDR1 is MDHEN, CDR2 SYDVKM, per germline. This chain's CDR3 is CASSPLGLYEQYF. The CDR3 DNA follows: TGTGCCAGCAGTCCTCTAGGACTTTACGAGCAGTACTTC.

The chain is built from TRBV18 and TRBJ2-2, with D perhaps being TRBD1 or TRBD2 (5 bases each). The germline V gene encodes CDR1 KGHSH and CDR2 LQKENI. V lost 5 bases and J lost 3, with 16 bases in between. The CDR3 is 16 amino acids. The chain's CDR3 is CASSAGRGVDTGELFF. The CDR3 DNA is TGTGCCAGCTCAGCCGGTCGAGGGGTCGACACCGGGGAGCTGTTTTTT.

The CDR3 DNA follows: TGCGCCAGCAGCTTGGGGGGTTACAATGAGCAGTTCTTC. It specifies CASSLGGYNEQFF. This chain links TRBV5-1 with TRBJ2-1; the D is unclear. The CDR3 consists of 13 residues. The ends were cut back, 0 bases at V and 4 bases at J, with 5 bases in the middle. CDR1 and CDR2 from the germline V gene are SGHRS and YFSETQ. The full variable domain, its missing parts supplied by reference TRBV5-1 and TRBJ2-1, is KAGVTQTPRYLIKTRGQQVTLSCSPISGHRSVSWYQQTPGQGLQFLFEYFSETQRNKGNFPGRFSGRQFSNSRSEMNVSTLELGDSALYLCASSLGGYNEQFFGPGTRLTVL.

The chain has TRBV6-5 and TRBJ1-5; perhaps TRBD1 as D (5 bases). The V gene's germline CDR1 is MNHEY and CDR2 SVGAGI. V was trimmed by 11 bases and J by 7 bases, leaving 18 bases between them. The CDR3 runs to 13 residues. DNA for the CDR3: TGTGCCGTCACCTCGTGGGGGGTACAGCCCCAGCATTTT. Its protein product is CAVTSWGVQPQHF.

The J gene is TRBJ2-5, the V gene TRBV6-5; no definite D call. Per germline, CDR1 MNHEY and CDR2 SVGAGI. The CDR3 is 13 residues long. The V end lost 8 bases, the J end lost 2 bases, and 12 bases lay between the germline ends. CDR3 sequence: CASSRTVQETQYF. Here the CDR3 DNA reads TGTGCCAGCTCAAGGACGGTTCAAGAGACCCAGTACTTC.

The chain joins TRBV29-1 to TRBJ2-7; a possible D gene is TRBD2 (6 bases). Trimming left V 6 bases short and J 3 bases short, with 18 bases between. The CDR3 is 14 amino acids. Looked up from germline, CDR1 is SQVTM and CDR2 is ANQGSEA. The DNA of the CDR3 is TGCAGCGTAGTGACCGGGAGAGTCAGCTACGAGCAGTACTTC. Its translation: CSVVTGRVSYEQYF.

This clone was counted only a few times. The chain combines TRBV2 with TRBJ2-1, with D possibly being TRBD2 (6 bases). This CDR3 region has 12 residues. Between the trimmed V and J ends, which lost 6 bases and 4 bases, there was a span of 7 bases. From germline, CDR1 is SNHLY and CDR2 FYNNEI. As DNA, the CDR3 is TGTGCCAGCAGCCGGGGGTACAATGAGCAGTTCTTC. This codes for CASSRGYNEQFF. Full variable domain (rest looked up from reference TRBV2 and TRBJ2-1): EPEVTQTPSHQVTQMGQEVILRCVPISNHLYFYWYRQILGQKVEFLVSFYNNEISEKSEIFDDQFSVERPDGSNFTLKIRSTKLEDSAMYFCASSRGYNEQFFGPGTRLTVL.

The rearrangement uses TRBV6-1 and TRBJ2-1, with 7 nucleotides matching TRBD2. The CDR3 runs to 14 residues. Trimming removed 5 bases from V and 12 bases from J; junction bases left unmatched: 13. The V gene's germline CDR1 is MNHNS and CDR2 SASEGT. The CDR3 nucleotides read TGTGCCAGCAGTTCTAGCGGAACTCCGAGGGGGCAGTTCTTC. This codes for CASSSSGTPRGQFF.

This clone showed up just once. V gene TRBV25-1 combines with J gene TRBJ2-7, with TRBD1 matching over 8 bases. The CDR3 consists of 14 residues. Germline V CDR1 and CDR2: MGHDK, SYGVNS. With 4 bases clipped from V and 6 bases from J, the junction kept 8 bases outside the gene matches. The CDR3 region has the DNA TGTGCCAGCAGTGTACGACAGGGGAATGCCGAGCAGTACTTC. This gives the protein CASSVRQGNAEQYF.

The gene calls are TRBV5-4 and TRBJ1-2, with D maybe TRBD1 (5 bases). V lost 1 base and J 2 bases, leaving 9 bases between the germline ends. This CDR3 contains 14 residues. CDR1 and CDR2 from the germline V gene are SGHNT and YYREEE (reference sequence). DNA of the CDR3: TGTGCCAGCAGCTTGCAGGGATTAAACTATGGCTACACCTTC. The encoded protein is CASSLQGLNYGYTF.

The genes are TRBV28 and TRBJ2-1, with TRBD2 as a possible D gene (5 bases). From germline, CDR1 is MDHEN and CDR2 SYDVKM. The CDR3 runs 11 residues. Trimming left V 5 bases short and J 10 bases short, with 9 bases between. In DNA form, the CDR3 reads TGTGCCAGCAGTATTCAGCGGGAGCAGTTCTTC. This encodes CASSIQREQFF.

The chain links TRBV15 to TRBJ1-2; no reliable D call. Trimming shortened V by 6 bases and J by 3 bases, and 14 bases separated the two germline ends. Germline V gene lookup returns CDR1 LNHNV and CDR2 YYDKDF (reference sequence). The CDR3 is made up of 14 amino acids. For the CDR3, the DNA is TGTGCCACCAGAGGTCGAACATTCGACTATGGCTACACCTTC. As protein: CATRGRTFDYGYTF.

The chain links TRBV12-5 to TRBJ1-1; a weak D match, TRBD1 (5 bases). Trimming removed 1 base from V and 11 bases from J, with 17 bases in between. CDR1 is LGHNT, CDR2 FRNRAP, per germline. There are 14 residues in the CDR3. The CDR3 reads CASGLGMMGLRAFF. The CDR3 DNA reads as TGTGCTAGTGGTTTGGGGATGATGGGACTGCGCGCTTTCTTT.

CDR3 DNA sequence: TGTGCCAGCAGCTTGGGGGTAGCGCCCAGGGACGAGCAGTACTTC. Its translation is CASSLGVAPRDEQYF. The chain joins TRBV7-9 to TRBJ2-7; D is possibly TRBD1 or TRBD2 (5 bases each). Trimming pared 3 bases from V and 5 bases from J, leaving 17 bases between. Germline V CDR1 and CDR2: SEHNR, FQNEAQ (reference sequence). The CDR3 has 15 amino acids. Variable domain in full (rest from reference TRBV7-9 and TRBJ2-7): DTGVSQNPRHKITKRGQNVTFRCDPISEHNRLYWYRQTLGQGPEFLTYFQNEAQLEKSRLLSDRFSAERPKGSFSTLEIQRTEQGDSAMYLCASSLGVAPRDEQYFGPGTRLTVT.

The chain joins TRBV30 to TRBJ2-1, with D possibly TRBD2 on 5 matching bases. There are 15 residues in the CDR3. V lost 0 bases and J lost 7, with 16 bases in between. Germline assignment: CDR1 GTSNPN and CDR2 SVGIG (reference sequence). The CDR3 DNA reads TGTGCCTGGAGTGTACTAGGCCTTGGAGTGAATGAGCAGTTCTTC. This codes for CAWSVLGLGVNEQFF.

V is TRBV6-1 and J is TRBJ2-7; 10 nucleotides line up with TRBD2. The J segment lost 3 bases and the V segment lost 4 bases, leaving 3 bases of the junction unmatched. CDR1 and CDR2 from the germline V gene are MNHNS and SASEGT. The CDR3 is 14 residues long. CDR3 sequence reads: CASSVRTSGYEQYF. The DNA for the CDR3 is TGTGCCAGCAGTGTTCGGACTAGCGGCTACGAGCAGTACTTC.

The chain couples TRBV11-2 to TRBJ2-2; TRBD2 matches at 13 bases. The CDR3 consists of 16 residues. Losses at the gene ends were 5 bases for V and 5 bases for J; bases not matched to a gene: 5. Germline lookup yields CDR1 SGHAT and CDR2 FQNNGV. The CDR3 here is CASSPRLAGGTGELFF. CDR3 nucleotide sequence: TGTGCCAGCAGCCCTCGACTAGCGGGAGGTACCGGGGAGCTGTTTTTT.

The chain carries TRBV5-4 and TRBJ1-1; no definite D call. CDR1 is SGHNT and CDR2 is YYREEE in the germline V gene (reference sequence). CDR3 length equals 15 residues. V lost 0 bases and J lost 2, with 11 bases in between. CDR3 sequence reads: CASSLDHGRNTEAFF. The CDR3 DNA reads as TGTGCCAGCAGCTTGGACCACGGAAGAAACACTGAAGCTTTCTTT. Full variable domain (outside the CDR3, taken from reference TRBV5-4 and TRBJ1-1): ETGVTQSPTHLIKTRGQQVTLRCSSQSGHNTVSWYQQALGQGPQFIFQYYREEENGRGNFPPRFSGLQFPNYSSELNVNALELDDSALYLCASSLDHGRNTEAFFGQGTRLTVV.